This TCR beta chain is from a study of T cells after posttransplantation cyclophosphamide. Trimming pared 6 bases from V and 5 bases from J, leaving 16 bases between. This CDR3 spans 13 amino acids. Germline V gene data show CDR1 as SQVTM and CDR2 as ANQGSEA. The protocol was immunoSEQ multiplex PCR, while the TCRdb copy is restricted to in-frame clones and leaves out a portion. The profile shows approximately 32,000 clones, 70% to 90% of them singletons. As concerns this clone: Its antigen is as yet unknown.

Study-wide points: Recipient CMV seropositivity and CMV reactivation strongly tracked TRB clonality. Donor CD8+ memory clones often dominated recipient blood repertoires at later times. Skin or GI-infiltrating T cells shared few TRB sequences with blood.

This chain links TRBV29-1 with TRBJ1-2, with D possibly matching TRBD1 (5 bases). The sequencing input was PBMCs. This sequence was found in a woman aged 35 to 49 with a blood cancer, CMV-positive, and with a related stem cell donor. The CDR3 here is CSVQTGEGYGYTF. The CDR3 DNA sequence: TGCAGCGTACAAACGGGGGAGGGATATGGCTACACCTTC.